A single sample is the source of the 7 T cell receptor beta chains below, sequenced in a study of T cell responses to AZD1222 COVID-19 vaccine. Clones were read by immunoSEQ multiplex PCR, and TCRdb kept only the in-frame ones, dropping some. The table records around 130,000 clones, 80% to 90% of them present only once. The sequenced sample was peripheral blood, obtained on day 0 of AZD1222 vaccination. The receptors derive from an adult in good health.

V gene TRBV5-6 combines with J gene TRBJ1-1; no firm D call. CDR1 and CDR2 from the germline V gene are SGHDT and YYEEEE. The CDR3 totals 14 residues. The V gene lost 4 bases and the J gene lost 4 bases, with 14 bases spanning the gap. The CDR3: CASSPRVEGTEAFF. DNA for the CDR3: TGTGCCAGCAGCCCCCGGGTAGAGGGCACTGAAGCTTTCTTT.

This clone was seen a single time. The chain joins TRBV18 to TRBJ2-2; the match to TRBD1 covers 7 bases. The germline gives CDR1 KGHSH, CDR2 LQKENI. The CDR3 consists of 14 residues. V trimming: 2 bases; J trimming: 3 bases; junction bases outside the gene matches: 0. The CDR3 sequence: CASSPGTDTGELFF. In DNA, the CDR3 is TGTGCCAGCTCACCAGGGACAGACACCGGGGAGCTGTTTTTT.

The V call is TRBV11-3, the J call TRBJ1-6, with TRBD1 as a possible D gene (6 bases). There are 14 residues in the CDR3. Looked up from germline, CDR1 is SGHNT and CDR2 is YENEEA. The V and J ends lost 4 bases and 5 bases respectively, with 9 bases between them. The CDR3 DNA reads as TGTGCCAGCAGCTCCGGACAGAATAATTCACCCCTCCACTTT. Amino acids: CASSSGQNNSPLHF.

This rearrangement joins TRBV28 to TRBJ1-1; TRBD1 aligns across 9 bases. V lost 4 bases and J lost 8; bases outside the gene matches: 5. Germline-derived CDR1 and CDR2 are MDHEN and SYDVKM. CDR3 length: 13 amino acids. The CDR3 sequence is CASSSTGGAEAFF. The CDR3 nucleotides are TGTGCCAGCAGTTCTACAGGGGGCGCGGAAGCTTTCTTT.

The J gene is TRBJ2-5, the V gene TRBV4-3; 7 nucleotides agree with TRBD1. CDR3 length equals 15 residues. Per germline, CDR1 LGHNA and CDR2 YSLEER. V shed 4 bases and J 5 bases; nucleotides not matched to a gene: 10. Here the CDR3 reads CASSRDRVPLETQYF. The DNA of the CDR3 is TGCGCCAGCAGCCGAGACAGGGTACCCCTGGAGACCCAGTACTTC.

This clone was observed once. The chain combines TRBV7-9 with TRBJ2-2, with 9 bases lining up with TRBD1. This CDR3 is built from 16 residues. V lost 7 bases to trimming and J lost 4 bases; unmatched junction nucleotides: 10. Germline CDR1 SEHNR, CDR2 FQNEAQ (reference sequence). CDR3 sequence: CASTLPGTGPTGELFF. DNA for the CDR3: TGTGCCAGCACCCTACCAGGGACAGGGCCCACCGGGGAGCTGTTTTTT.

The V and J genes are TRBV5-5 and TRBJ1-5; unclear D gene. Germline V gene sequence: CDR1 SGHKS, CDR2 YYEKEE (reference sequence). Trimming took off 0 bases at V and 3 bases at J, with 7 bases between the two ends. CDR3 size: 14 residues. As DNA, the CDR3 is TGTGCCAGCAGCTTGGGTTGGAACAATCAGCCCCAGCATTTT. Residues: CASSLGWNNQPQHF. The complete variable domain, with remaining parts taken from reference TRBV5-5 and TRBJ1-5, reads DAGVTQSPTHLIKTRGQQVTLRCSPISGHKSVSWYQQVLGQGPQFIFQYYEKEERGRGNFPDRFSARQFPNYSSELNVNALLLGDSALYLCASSLGWNNQPQHFGDGTRLSIL.